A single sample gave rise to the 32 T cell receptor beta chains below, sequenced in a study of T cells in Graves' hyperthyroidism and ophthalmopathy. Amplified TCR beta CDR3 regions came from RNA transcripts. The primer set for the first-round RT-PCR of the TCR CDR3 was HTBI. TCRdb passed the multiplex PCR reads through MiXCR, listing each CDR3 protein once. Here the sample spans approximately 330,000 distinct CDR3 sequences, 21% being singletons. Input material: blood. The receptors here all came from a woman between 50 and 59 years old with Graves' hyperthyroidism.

DNA of the CDR3: TGTGCCAGTAGTACTACAGGGAAGGGGGACAATGAGCAGTTCTTC. Its translation is CASSTTGKGDNEQFF. V and J are TRBV19 and TRBJ2-1; D might be TRBD1 (6 bases). V dropped 4 bases and J dropped 5 bases, with 15 bases sitting between them. Germline CDR1 LNHDA, CDR2 SQIVND (reference sequence). This CDR3 region has 15 residues.

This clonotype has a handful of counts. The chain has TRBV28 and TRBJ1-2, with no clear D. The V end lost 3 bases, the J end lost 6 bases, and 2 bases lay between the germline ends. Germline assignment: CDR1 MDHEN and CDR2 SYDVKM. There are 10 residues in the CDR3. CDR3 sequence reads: CASSFNGYTF. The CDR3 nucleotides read TGTGCCAGCAGTTTTAATGGCTACACCTTC.

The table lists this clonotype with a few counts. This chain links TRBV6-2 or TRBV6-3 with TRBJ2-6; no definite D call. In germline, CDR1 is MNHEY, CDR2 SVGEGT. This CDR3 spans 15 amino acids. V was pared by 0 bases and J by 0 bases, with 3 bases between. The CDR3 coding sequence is TGTGCCAGCAGTTACTCCAGCTCTGGGGCCAACGTCCTGACTTTC. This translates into CASSYSSSGANVLTF.

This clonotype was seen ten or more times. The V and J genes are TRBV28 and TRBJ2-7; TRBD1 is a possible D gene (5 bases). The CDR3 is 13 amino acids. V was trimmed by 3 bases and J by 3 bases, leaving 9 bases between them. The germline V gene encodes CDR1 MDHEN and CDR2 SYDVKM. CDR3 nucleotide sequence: TGTGCCAGCAGTTTTCGACAGATCTACGAGCAGTACTTC. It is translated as CASSFRQIYEQYF.

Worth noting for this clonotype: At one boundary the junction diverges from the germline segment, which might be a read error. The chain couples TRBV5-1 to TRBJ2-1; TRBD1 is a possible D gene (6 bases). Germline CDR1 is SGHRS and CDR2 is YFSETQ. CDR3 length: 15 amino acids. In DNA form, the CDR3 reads TGCGCCGGCAGCGTAAGTACCTTCGGGACATTGGAGCAGTTCTTC. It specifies CAGSVSTFGTLEQFF.

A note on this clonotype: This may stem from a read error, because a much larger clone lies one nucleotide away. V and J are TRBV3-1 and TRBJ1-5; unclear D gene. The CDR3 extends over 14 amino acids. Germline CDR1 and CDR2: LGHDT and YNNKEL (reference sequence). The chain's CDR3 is CVSSSTSGNQPQHF. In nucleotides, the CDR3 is TGTGTCAGCAGCAGCACTTCGGGCAATCAGCCCCAGCATTTT.

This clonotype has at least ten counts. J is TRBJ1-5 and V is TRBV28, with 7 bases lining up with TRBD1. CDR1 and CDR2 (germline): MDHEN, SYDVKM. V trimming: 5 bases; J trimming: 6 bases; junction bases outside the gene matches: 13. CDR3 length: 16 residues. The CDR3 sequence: CASSPQGSGGRQPQHF. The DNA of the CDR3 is TGTGCCAGCAGTCCCCAGGGGTCAGGGGGACGTCAGCCCCAGCATTTT.

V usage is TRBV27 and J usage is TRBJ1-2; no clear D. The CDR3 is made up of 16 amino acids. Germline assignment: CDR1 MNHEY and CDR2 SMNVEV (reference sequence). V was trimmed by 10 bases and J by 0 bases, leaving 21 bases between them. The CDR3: CATLATPGKANYGYTF. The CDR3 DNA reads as TGTGCCACCTTAGCAACCCCAGGCAAAGCTAACTATGGCTACACCTTC.

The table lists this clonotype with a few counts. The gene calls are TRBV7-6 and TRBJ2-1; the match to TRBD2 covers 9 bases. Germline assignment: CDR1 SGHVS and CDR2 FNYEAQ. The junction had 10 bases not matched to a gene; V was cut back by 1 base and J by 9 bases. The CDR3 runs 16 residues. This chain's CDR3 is CASSLELAGRQSEQFF. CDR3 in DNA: TGTGCCAGCAGCTTAGAGCTAGCGGGGCGGCAAAGTGAGCAGTTCTTC.

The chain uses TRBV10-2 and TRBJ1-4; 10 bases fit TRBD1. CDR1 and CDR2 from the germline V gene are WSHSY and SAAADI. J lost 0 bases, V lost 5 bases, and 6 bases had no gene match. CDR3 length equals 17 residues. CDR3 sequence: CASSPRDRGTTNEKLFF. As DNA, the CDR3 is TGCGCCAGCAGTCCTAGGGACAGGGGAACAACTAATGAAAAACTGTTTTTT.

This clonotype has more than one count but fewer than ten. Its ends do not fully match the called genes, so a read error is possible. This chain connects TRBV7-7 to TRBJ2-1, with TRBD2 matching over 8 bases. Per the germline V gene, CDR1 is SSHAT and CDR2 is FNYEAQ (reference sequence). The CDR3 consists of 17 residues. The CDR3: CASSLGSGGQGNNEQFF. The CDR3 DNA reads TGTGCTAGCAGCTTAGGCTCGGGGGGGCAGGGTAACAATGAGCAGTTCTTC.

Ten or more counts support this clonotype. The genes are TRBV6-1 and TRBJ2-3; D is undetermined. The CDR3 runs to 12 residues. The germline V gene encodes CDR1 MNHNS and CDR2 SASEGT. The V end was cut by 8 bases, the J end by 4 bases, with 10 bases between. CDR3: CASALRADTQYF. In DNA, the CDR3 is TGTGCCAGCGCTCTTAGAGCAGATACGCAGTATTTT.

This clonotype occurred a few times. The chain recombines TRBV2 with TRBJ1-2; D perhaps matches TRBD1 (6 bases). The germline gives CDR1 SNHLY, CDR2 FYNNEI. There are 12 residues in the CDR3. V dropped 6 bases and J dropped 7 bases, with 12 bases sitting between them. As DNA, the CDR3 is TGTGCCAGCAGAGAGGGGGAAGCTGGCTACACCTTC. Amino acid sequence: CASREGEAGYTF.

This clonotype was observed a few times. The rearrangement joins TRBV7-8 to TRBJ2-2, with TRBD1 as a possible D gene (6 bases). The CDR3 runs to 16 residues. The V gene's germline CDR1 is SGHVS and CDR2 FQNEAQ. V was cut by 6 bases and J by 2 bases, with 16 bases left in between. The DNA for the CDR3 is TGTGCCAGCAGAACCCGCAGGGACACCAACACCGGGGAGCTGTTTTTT. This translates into CASRTRRDTNTGELFF.

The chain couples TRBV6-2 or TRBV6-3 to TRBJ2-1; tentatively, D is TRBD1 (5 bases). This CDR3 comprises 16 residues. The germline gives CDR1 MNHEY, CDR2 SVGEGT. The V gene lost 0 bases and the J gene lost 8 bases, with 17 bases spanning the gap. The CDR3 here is CASSYSFPGFLDEQFF. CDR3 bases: TGTGCCAGCAGTTACTCCTTTCCAGGGTTCCTTGATGAGCAGTTCTTC.

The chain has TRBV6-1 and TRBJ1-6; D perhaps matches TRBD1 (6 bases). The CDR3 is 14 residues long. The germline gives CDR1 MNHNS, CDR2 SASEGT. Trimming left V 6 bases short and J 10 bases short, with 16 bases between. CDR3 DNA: TGTGCCAGCAGAACGGGACAACTAGGGTCACCCCTCCACTTT. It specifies CASRTGQLGSPLHF.

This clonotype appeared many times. The CDR3 nucleotides are TGTGCCAGCAGTCCTCCCACAGGGGACCCCTACAATGAGCAGTTCTTC. Translated: CASSPPTGDPYNEQFF. V gene TRBV28 combines with J gene TRBJ2-1; TRBD1 matches at 7 bases. CDR1 and CDR2 (germline): MDHEN, SYDVKM. The CDR3 consists of 16 residues. J lost 2 bases, V lost 5 bases, and 9 bases had no gene match.

For the CDR3, the DNA is TGTGCCAGTCGTTGGGAGACCGGGGGTACCGGGGAGCTGTTTTTT. It codes for CASRWETGGTGELFF. The rearrangement links TRBV9 to TRBJ2-2; tentatively, D is TRBD2 (6 bases). V lost 8 bases and J lost 5, with 19 bases in between. Germline V gene lookup returns CDR1 SGDLS and CDR2 YYNGEE. The CDR3 is made up of 15 amino acids.

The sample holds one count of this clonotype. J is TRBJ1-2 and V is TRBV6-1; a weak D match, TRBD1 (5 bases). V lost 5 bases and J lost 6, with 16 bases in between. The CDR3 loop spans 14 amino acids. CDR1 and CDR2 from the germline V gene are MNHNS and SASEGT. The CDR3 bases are TGTGCCAGCAGTCCTCCCGCGGAGGGGAATGGCTACACCTTC. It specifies CASSPPAEGNGYTF.

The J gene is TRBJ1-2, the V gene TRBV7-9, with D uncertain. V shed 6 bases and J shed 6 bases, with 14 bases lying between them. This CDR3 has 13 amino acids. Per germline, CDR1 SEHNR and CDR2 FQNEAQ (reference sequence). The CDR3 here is CASSQEGVNGYTF. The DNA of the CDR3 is TGTGCCAGCAGTCAGGAGGGTGTGAATGGCTACACCTTC.

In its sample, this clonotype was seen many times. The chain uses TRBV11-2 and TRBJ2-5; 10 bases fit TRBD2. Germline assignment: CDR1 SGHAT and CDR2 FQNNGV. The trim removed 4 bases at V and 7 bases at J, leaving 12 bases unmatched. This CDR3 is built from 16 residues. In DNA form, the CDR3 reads TGTGCCAGCAGCTCACTAGCGGGACGGAGAGGAGGGACCCAGTACTTC. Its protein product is CASSSLAGRRGGTQYF.

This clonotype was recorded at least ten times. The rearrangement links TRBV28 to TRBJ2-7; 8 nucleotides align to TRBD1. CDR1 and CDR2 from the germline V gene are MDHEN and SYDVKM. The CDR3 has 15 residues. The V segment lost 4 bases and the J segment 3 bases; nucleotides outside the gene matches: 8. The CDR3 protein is CASSSLGGQDYEQYF. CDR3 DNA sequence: TGTGCCAGCAGTTCCCTGGGGGGACAGGACTACGAGCAGTACTTC. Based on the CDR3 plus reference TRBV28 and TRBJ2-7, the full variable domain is DVKVTQSSRYLVKRTGEKVFLECVQDMDHENMFWYRQDPGLGLRLIYFSYDVKMKEKGDIPEGYSVSREKKERFSLILESASTNQTSMYLCASSSLGGQDYEQYFGPGTRLTVT.

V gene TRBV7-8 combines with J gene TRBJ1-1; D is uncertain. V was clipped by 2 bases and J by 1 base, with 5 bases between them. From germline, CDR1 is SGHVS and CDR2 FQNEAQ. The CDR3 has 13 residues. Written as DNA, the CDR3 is TGTGCCAGCAGCTTAATCAAGAACACTGAAGCTTTCTTT. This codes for CASSLIKNTEAFF.

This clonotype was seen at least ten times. CDR3 sequence: CAWSVGWGGVTEAFF. In nucleotides, the CDR3 is TGTGCCTGGAGTGTCGGCTGGGGGGGCGTCACTGAAGCTTTCTTT. The chain has TRBV30 and TRBJ1-1; maybe TRBD1 (6 bases). The CDR3 is made up of 15 amino acids. V was pared by 0 bases and J by 4 bases, with 15 bases between. Germline CDR1 and CDR2: GTSNPN and SVGIG (reference sequence). Full variable domain (remainder filled in from reference TRBV30 and TRBJ1-1): SQTIHQWPATLVQPVGSPLSLECTVEGTSNPNLYWYRQAAGRGLQLLFYSVGIGQISSEVPQNLSASRPQDRQFILSSKKLLLSDSGFYLCAWSVGWGGVTEAFFGQGTRLTVV.

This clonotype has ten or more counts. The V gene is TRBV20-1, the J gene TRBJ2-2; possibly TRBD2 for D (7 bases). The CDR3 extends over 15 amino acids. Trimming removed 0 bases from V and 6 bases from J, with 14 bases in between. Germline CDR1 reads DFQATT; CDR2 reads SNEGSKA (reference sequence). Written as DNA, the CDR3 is TGCAGTGCTAGAGATCTGCGGGGGCGAGCCGGGGAGCTGTTTTTT. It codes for CSARDLRGRAGELFF.

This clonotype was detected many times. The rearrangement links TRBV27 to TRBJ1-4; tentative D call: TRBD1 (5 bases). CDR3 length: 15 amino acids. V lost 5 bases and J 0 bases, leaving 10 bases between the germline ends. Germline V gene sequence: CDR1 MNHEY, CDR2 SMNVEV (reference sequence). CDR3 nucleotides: TGTGCCAGCAGTGACCAGGGTGCAACTAATGAAAAACTGTTTTTT. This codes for CASSDQGATNEKLFF.

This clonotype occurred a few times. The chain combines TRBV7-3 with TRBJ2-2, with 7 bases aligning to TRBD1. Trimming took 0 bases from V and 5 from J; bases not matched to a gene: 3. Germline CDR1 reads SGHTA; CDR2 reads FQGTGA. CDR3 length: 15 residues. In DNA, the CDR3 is TGTGCCAGCAGCTTAACAGGGGGCAAAACCGGGGAGCTGTTTTTT. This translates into CASSLTGGKTGELFF.

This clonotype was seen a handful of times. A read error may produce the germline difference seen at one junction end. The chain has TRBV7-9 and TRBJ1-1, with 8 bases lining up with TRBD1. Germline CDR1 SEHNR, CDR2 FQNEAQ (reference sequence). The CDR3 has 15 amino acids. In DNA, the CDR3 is TGTGCCAGCAGCTTCACGACAGGGGCGAACACTGAAGCCTTCTTT. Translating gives CASSFTTGANTEAFF.

The CDR3 DNA sequence: TGTGCCAGCAGTACAGGGACAAGAACACAAGAGACCCAGTACTTC. This translates into CASSTGTRTQETQYF. The chain couples TRBV27 to TRBJ2-5; tentatively, D is TRBD1 (6 bases). This CDR3 is built from 15 residues. The ends were cut back, 5 bases at V and 2 bases at J, with 15 bases in the middle. CDR1 and CDR2 from the germline V gene are MNHEY and SMNVEV (reference sequence).

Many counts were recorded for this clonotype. CDR3 amino acids: CATSRGWTAYEQYF. CDR3 in DNA: TGTGCCACCAGCAGAGGATGGACAGCTTACGAGCAGTACTTC. This chain joins TRBV15 and TRBJ2-7, with D perhaps matching TRBD1 (6 bases). CDR1 is LNHNV and CDR2 is YYDKDF in the germline V gene (reference sequence). This CDR3 has 14 amino acids. The V gene lost 1 base and the J gene lost 4 bases, with 11 bases spanning the gap. Using reference TRBV15 and TRBJ2-7 for the parts outside the CDR3, the full variable domain is DAMVIQNPRYQVTQFGKPVTLSCSQTLNHNVMYWYQQKSSQAPKLLFHYYDKDFNNEADTPDNFQSRRPNTSFCFLDIRSPGLGDTAMYLCATSRGWTAYEQYFGPGTRLTVT.

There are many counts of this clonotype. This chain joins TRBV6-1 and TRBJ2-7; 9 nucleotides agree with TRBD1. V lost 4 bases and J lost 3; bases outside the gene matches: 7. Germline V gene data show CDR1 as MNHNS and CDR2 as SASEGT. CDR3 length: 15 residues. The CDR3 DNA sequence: TGTGCCAGCAGTGTCGGGACAGGGCCGGGCTACGAGCAGTACTTC. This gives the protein CASSVGTGPGYEQYF.

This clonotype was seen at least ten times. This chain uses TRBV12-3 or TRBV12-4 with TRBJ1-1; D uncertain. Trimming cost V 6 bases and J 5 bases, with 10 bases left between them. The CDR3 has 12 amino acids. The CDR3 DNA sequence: TGTGCCAGCAGGTATACTGGGACTGAAGCTTTCTTT. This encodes CASRYTGTEAFF.